This passage covers 22 T cell receptor beta chains from one sample sequenced in a study of OX40 agonist ivuxolimab in advanced cancers. Assay: immunoSEQ multiplex PCR; the TCRdb copy retains only in-frame clones and omits some. The table has about 81,000 clones, 84% seen once. The sample consisted of CD4+ or CD8+ T cells sorted from blood, taken in a trial of the OX40 agonist ivuxolimab. Receptor source: an adult with an advanced solid tumor such as melanoma, head and neck, liver or kidney cancer.

J is TRBJ2-2 and V is TRBV11-3; TRBD1 matches 8 bases. Germline CDR1 SGHNT, CDR2 YENEEA. The CDR3 runs 16 residues. V lost 1 base and J lost 0; bases outside the gene matches: 1. The CDR3 nucleotides are TGTGCCAGCAGCTTAGGGGACAGGTCGAACACCGGGGAGCTGTTTTTT. The encoded protein is CASSLGDRSNTGELFF. The full variable domain, its missing parts supplied by reference TRBV11-3 and TRBJ2-2, is EAGVVQSPRYKIIEKKQPVAFWCNPISGHNTLYWYLQNLGQGPELLIRYENEEAVDDSQLPKDRFSAERLKGVDSTLKIQPAELGDSAVYLCASSLGDRSNTGELFFGEGSRLTVL.

The V and J genes are TRBV20-1 and TRBJ2-1; no reliable D call. The V end lost 3 bases, the J end lost 6 bases, and 6 bases lay between the germline ends. The V gene's germline CDR1 is DFQATT and CDR2 SNEGSKA (reference sequence). The CDR3 runs to 11 residues. The CDR3 DNA reads TGCAGTGCTAGCCGCGGCAATGAGCAGTTCTTC. It is translated as CSASRGNEQFF.

This chain links TRBV9 with TRBJ1-1, with 9 bases identical to TRBD1. CDR1 and CDR2 from the germline V gene are SGDLS and YYNGEE. V lost 2 bases and J lost 3; bases outside the gene matches: 2. This CDR3 region has 14 residues. CDR3 sequence: CASSVGQGYTEAFF. The CDR3 nucleotides read TGTGCCAGCAGCGTTGGACAGGGGTACACTGAAGCTTTCTTT.

The chain employs TRBV7-2 and TRBJ2-3; D could derive from TRBD1 or TRBD2 (5 bases each). Germline V gene lookup returns CDR1 SGHTA and CDR2 FQGNSA. There are 16 residues in the CDR3. V was clipped by 5 bases and J by 3 bases, with 18 bases between them. In nucleotides, the CDR3 is TGTGCCAGCAGCCGAATCTACGTGGGGGAGACAGATACGCAGTATTTT. Its translation is CASSRIYVGETDTQYF.

V usage is TRBV6-5 and J usage is TRBJ1-1; D call uncertain. Germline-derived CDR1 and CDR2 are MNHEY and SVGAGI. The length of the CDR3 is 11 residues. Deletions cut 2 bases from V and 5 bases from J, with 3 bases between. CDR3 sequence reads: CASSYGTEAFF. The CDR3 DNA is TGTGCCAGCAGTTACGGGACTGAAGCTTTCTTT.

The gene calls are TRBV18 and TRBJ2-7; D is possibly TRBD1 or TRBD2 (6 bases each). CDR3 length: 13 residues. V shed 0 bases and J shed 7 bases, with 10 bases lying between them. The germline V gene encodes CDR1 KGHSH and CDR2 LQKENI. The CDR3 is CASSPPGGLEQYV. In DNA, the CDR3 is TGTGCCAGCTCACCACCGGGGGGCCTTGAGCAGTACGTC.

This rearrangement joins TRBV7-9 to TRBJ1-4, with 9 bases lining up with TRBD1. The V gene's germline CDR1 is SEHNR and CDR2 FQNEAQ (reference sequence). The CDR3 spans 16 residues. CDR3 coding DNA: TGTGGCATAACAGGGGGCATAAAAGCGGCTAATGAAAAACTGTTTTTT. It is translated as CGITGGIKAANEKLFF.

This clone occurred once. The genes are TRBV27 and TRBJ1-5, with D maybe TRBD1 (5 bases). V was trimmed by 3 bases and J by 1 base, leaving 10 bases between them. The CDR3 loop spans 15 amino acids. CDR1 is MNHEY and CDR2 is SMNVEV in the germline V gene (reference sequence). In DNA, the CDR3 is TGTGCCAGCAGTTTCCTCCGGGACAGCAATCAGCCCCAGCATTTT. Amino acids: CASSFLRDSNQPQHF.

This chain joins TRBV4-1 and TRBJ1-1; D ambiguous. The V end was cut by 4 bases, the J end by 3 bases, with 15 bases between. Germline lookup yields CDR1 MGHRA and CDR2 YSYEKL. The length of the CDR3 is 15 residues. CDR3 sequence reads: CASSLSRDSDTEAFF. The DNA of the CDR3 is TGCGCCAGCAGCCTCAGCCGGGATAGTGACACTGAAGCTTTCTTT.

The chain employs TRBV28 and TRBJ2-7, with D hard to call. This CDR3 region has 13 residues. Germline V CDR1 and CDR2: MDHEN, SYDVKM. V was cut by 10 bases and J by 1 base, with 14 bases left in between. CDR3 DNA sequence: TGTGCCACGGAAGACGTGCAGTCCTACGAGCAGTACTTC. This gives the protein CATEDVQSYEQYF. The whole variable domain, remainder taken from reference TRBV28 and TRBJ2-7, is DVKVTQSSRYLVKRTGEKVFLECVQDMDHENMFWYRQDPGLGLRLIYFSYDVKMKEKGDIPEGYSVSREKKERFSLILESASTNQTSMYLCATEDVQSYEQYFGPGTRLTVT.

This chain joins TRBV28 and TRBJ2-1; 7 bases fit TRBD2. Trimming cost V 2 bases and J 6 bases; bases outside gene matches: 13. This CDR3 contains 17 residues. Germline V gene data show CDR1 as MDHEN and CDR2 as SYDVKM. The CDR3 DNA follows: TGTGCCAGCAGTTTAGTGCTAGCGGCTCAAACTTCCAATGAGCAGTTCTTC. Translating it yields CASSLVLAAQTSNEQFF.

The rearrangement joins TRBV9 to TRBJ1-3; weak D call: TRBD1 (6 bases). Trimming pared 0 bases from V and 0 bases from J, leaving 7 bases between. This CDR3 comprises 15 residues. Germline V gives CDR1 SGDLS, CDR2 YYNGEE. The CDR3 nucleotides are TGTGCCAGCAGCGTAGGAGGGGGCTCTGGAAACACCATATATTTT. It specifies CASSVGGGSGNTIYF.

V usage is TRBV4-2 and J usage is TRBJ1-1; 9 bases are a match to TRBD1. After removal of 0 bases from V and 2 bases from J, the junction contained 4 bases not matched to a gene. CDR1 is LGHNA, CDR2 YNFKEQ, per germline. This CDR3 is built from 16 residues. CDR3 residues: CASSQETTGGNTEAFF. CDR3 in DNA: TGTGCCAGCAGCCAAGAAACGACAGGGGGAAACACTGAAGCTTTCTTT.

The chain joins TRBV27 to TRBJ2-7, with 7 bases that match TRBD1. CDR3 size: 14 residues. The germline CDR1 and CDR2 sequences are MNHEY and SMNVEV (reference sequence). With V trimmed by 3 bases and J by 6 bases, 8 bases remained unmatched. CDR3 nucleotides: TGTGCCAGCAGTTTGCGGACAGGTCCCTTCGAGCAGTACTTC. Amino acids: CASSLRTGPFEQYF.

This clone was detected only once. The V gene is TRBV2, the J gene TRBJ2-1, with 9 bases identical to TRBD2. The CDR3 sequence is 16 residues long. V lost 3 bases to trimming and J lost 4 bases; unmatched junction nucleotides: 7. Germline lookup yields CDR1 SNHLY and CDR2 FYNNEI. The CDR3 sequence is CASSDQLAGPYNEQFF. The CDR3 DNA sequence: TGTGCCAGCAGTGATCAGCTAGCGGGACCATACAATGAGCAGTTCTTC.

The gene calls are TRBV4-1 and TRBJ2-3; 8 nucleotides align to TRBD2. Germline CDR1 reads MGHRA; CDR2 reads YSYEKL. J gave up 0 bases and V 6 bases, and 2 bases lay outside the gene matches. The CDR3 is made up of 14 amino acids. The CDR3 loop reads CASSLAGSTDTQYF. CDR3 bases: TGCGCCAGCAGTTTAGCGGGGAGCACAGATACGCAGTATTTT.

The chain is built from TRBV7-9 and TRBJ2-3; D perhaps matches TRBD1 (5 bases). The better agreement between TRBJ1-5 and the DNA end casts doubt on the J call. The CDR3 is made up of 15 amino acids. Germline loops: CDR1 SEHNR, CDR2 FQNEAQ (reference sequence). The CDR3: CASSRGGPATDTQHF. The CDR3 DNA reads as TGTGCCAGCAGCCGGGGGGGACCGGCGACAGATACGCAGCATTTT.

This clone has more than one count but fewer than ten. The chain has TRBV5-4 and TRBJ1-2, with TRBD1 matching 7 bases. The ends lost 5 bases at V and 4 bases at J; junction bases unmatched: 8. Germline CDR1 reads SGHNT; CDR2 reads YYREEE (reference sequence). The CDR3 spans 14 residues. CDR3 region: CASRQTGTAYGYTF. The CDR3 DNA reads as TGTGCCAGCAGACAAACCGGGACAGCCTATGGCTACACCTTC.

This clone turned up a few times. The rearrangement uses TRBV28 and TRBJ1-3; 7 bases are a match to TRBD1. From germline, CDR1 is MDHEN and CDR2 SYDVKM. The V segment lost 1 base and the J segment 2 bases; nucleotides outside the gene matches: 14. The CDR3 is made up of 19 amino acids. CDR3 nucleotides: TGTGCCAGCAGTTTATACTCCGGTTGGAGGGGGCAGACTGGAAACACCATATATTTT. Residues: CASSLYSGWRGQTGNTIYF.

The chain carries TRBV27 and TRBJ2-1; D perhaps matches TRBD2 (7 bases). V lost 6 bases to trimming and J lost 3 bases, with 21 bases between them. The CDR3 runs 17 residues. CDR1 is MNHEY, CDR2 SMNVEV, per germline (reference sequence). CDR3 region: CASRGGGPGQSYNEQFF. In DNA form, the CDR3 reads TGTGCCAGCAGAGGGGGGGGCCCGGGACAAAGCTACAATGAGCAGTTCTTC.

The chain recombines TRBV7-9 with TRBJ2-1; D may match TRBD1 or TRBD2 (6 bases each). The V gene's germline CDR1 is SEHNR and CDR2 FQNEAQ (reference sequence). This CDR3 comprises 15 residues. V was cut by 4 bases and J by 7 bases, with 17 bases left in between. This CDR3 reads CASSYRSTRGNEQFF. The CDR3 DNA reads TGTGCCAGCAGCTACCGATCGACTAGGGGGAATGAGCAGTTCTTC.

J is TRBJ1-3 and V is TRBV28; possible D gene TRBD1, 5 bases. The CDR3 is 16 amino acids. In germline, CDR1 is MDHEN, CDR2 SYDVKM. Trimming took 5 bases from V and 4 from J, leaving 18 bases between them. The DNA for the CDR3 is TGTGCCAGCAGTCCCCCCGGGGCGGGGTCGGGAAACACCATATATTTT. Translation: CASSPPGAGSGNTIYF.